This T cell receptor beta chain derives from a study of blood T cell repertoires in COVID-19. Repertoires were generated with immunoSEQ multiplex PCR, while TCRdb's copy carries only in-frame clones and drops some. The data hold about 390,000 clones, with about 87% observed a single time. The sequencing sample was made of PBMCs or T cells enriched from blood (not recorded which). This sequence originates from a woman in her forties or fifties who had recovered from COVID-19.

The CDR3 nucleotides read TGTGCCAGCAGTAATGACAGGGCCATTCGAGTGGATGGCTACACCTTC. Translation gives CASSNDRAIRVDGYTF. V gene TRBV28 combines with J gene TRBJ1-2; TRBD1 agrees at 7 bases. Looked up from germline, CDR1 is MDHEN and CDR2 is SYDVKM. V was clipped by 5 bases and J by 6 bases; unmatched bases: 15. The CDR3 has 16 amino acids.